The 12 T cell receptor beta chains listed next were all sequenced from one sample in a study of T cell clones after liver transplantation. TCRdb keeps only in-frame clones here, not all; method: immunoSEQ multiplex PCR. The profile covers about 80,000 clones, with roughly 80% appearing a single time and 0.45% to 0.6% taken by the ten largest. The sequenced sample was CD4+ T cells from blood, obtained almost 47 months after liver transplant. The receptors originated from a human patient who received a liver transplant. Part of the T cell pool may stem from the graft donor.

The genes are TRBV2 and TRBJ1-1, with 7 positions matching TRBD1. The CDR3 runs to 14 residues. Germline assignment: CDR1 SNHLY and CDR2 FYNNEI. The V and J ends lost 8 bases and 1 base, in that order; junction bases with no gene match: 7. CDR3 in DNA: TGTGCCAGCGGCCAGGGGGGGCAGAACACTGAAGCTTTCTTT. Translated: CASGQGGQNTEAFF. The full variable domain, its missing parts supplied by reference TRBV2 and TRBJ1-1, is EPEVTQTPSHQVTQMGQEVILRCVPISNHLYFYWYRQILGQKVEFLVSFYNNEISEKSEIFDDQFSVERPDGSNFTLKIRSTKLEDSAMYFCASGQGGQNTEAFFGQGTRLTVV.

CDR3 residues: CASRSNRGAISGELFF. The CDR3 coding sequence is TGTGCCAGCAGATCGAATCGGGGGGCGATCAGCGGGGAGCTGTTTTTT. The chain uses TRBV5-4 and TRBJ2-2; TRBD2 is a possible D gene (7 bases). Trimming removed 5 bases at V and 7 bases at J, with 21 bases between. The CDR3 covers 16 residues. In germline, CDR1 is SGHNT, CDR2 YYREEE (reference sequence).

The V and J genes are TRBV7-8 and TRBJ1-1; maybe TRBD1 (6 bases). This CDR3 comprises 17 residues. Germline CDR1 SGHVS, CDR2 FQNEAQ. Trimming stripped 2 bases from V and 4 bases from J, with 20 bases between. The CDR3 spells CASSLFIRGRTGTEAFF. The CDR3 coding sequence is TGTGCCAGCAGCTTATTTATTCGGGGGCGGACGGGCACTGAAGCTTTCTTT.

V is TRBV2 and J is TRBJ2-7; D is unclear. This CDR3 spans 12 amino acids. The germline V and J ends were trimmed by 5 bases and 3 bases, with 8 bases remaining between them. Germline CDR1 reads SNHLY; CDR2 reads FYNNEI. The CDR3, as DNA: TGTGCCAGCAGTCCCTGGAACTACGAGCAGTACTTC. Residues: CASSPWNYEQYF.

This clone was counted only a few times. The CDR3 coding sequence is TGTGCCAGTAGTATAGATGGGACTAGCGGGTCCTCCTACAATGAGCAGTTCTTC. This sequence encodes CASSIDGTSGSSYNEQFF. The chain recombines TRBV19 with TRBJ2-1; the match to TRBD2 covers 12 bases. J gave up 0 bases and V 0 bases, and 3 bases lay outside the gene matches. This CDR3 is built from 18 residues. Germline CDR1 reads LNHDA; CDR2 reads SQIVND (reference sequence). The full variable domain, with the rest looked up from reference TRBV19 and TRBJ2-1, is DGGITQSPKYLFRKEGQNVTLSCEQNLNHDAMYWYRQDPGQGLRLIYYSQIVNDFQKGDIAEGYSVSREKKESFPLTVTSAQKNPTAFYLCASSIDGTSGSSYNEQFFGPGTRLTVL.

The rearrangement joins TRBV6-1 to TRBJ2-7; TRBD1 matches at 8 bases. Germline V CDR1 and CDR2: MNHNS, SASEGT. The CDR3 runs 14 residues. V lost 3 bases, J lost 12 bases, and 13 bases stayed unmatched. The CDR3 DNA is TGTGCCAGCAGTGAGGGACCTCTGACAGGGGCCGCGTACTTC. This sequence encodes CASSEGPLTGAAYF.

The CDR3 reads CASKKMTGNTDTQYF. CDR3 bases: TGTGCCAGCAAGAAGATGACAGGCAACACAGATACGCAGTATTTT. The V gene is TRBV6-1, the J gene TRBJ2-3, with D perhaps TRBD1 (6 bases). The V gene's germline CDR1 is MNHNS and CDR2 SASEGT. Trimming stripped 7 bases from V and 2 bases from J, with 16 bases between. The CDR3 is 15 amino acids.

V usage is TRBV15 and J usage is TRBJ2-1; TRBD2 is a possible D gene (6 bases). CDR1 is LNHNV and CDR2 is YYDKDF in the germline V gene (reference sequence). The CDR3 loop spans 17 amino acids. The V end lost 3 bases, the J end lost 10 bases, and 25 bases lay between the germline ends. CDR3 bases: TGTGCCACCAGCAGCCCGGACTATTCGACAAAACCCCCGGAGCAGTTCTTC. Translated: CATSSPDYSTKPPEQFF.

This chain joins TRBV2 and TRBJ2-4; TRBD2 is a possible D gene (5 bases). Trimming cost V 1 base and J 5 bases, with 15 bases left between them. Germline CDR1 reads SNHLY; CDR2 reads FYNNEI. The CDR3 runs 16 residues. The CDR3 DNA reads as TGTGCCAGCAGTGAAGGGCCTGGAGCGGACCAAAACATTCAGTACTTC. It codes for CASSEGPGADQNIQYF.

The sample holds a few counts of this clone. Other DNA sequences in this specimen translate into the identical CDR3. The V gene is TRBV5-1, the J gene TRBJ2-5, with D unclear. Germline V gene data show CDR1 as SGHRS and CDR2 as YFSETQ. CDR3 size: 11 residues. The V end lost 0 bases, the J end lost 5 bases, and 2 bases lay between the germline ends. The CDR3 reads CASSLVETQYF. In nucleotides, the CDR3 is TGCGCCAGCAGCTTGGTGGAGACCCAGTACTTC.

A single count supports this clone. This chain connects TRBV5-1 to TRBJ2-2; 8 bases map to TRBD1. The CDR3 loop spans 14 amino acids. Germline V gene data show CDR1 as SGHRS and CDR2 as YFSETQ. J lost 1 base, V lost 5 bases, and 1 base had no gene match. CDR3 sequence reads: CASRGTGNTGELFF. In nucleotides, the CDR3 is TGCGCCAGCAGGGGGACAGGGAACACCGGGGAGCTGTTTTTT.

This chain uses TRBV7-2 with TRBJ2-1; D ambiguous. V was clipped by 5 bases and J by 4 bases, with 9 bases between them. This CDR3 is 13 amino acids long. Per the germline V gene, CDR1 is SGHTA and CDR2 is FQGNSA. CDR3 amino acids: CASSPQSYNEQFF. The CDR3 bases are TGTGCCAGCAGCCCCCAGAGTTACAATGAGCAGTTCTTC.